A selection of T cell receptor beta chains follows, all from one sample in a study of T cells in localized non-small cell lung cancer. TCRdb keeps only in-frame clones here, not all; method: immunoSEQ multiplex PCR. The data show around 700 clones, with under 20% seen just once and 9.4% held by the top ten. This specimen was lung tumor tissue, taken before any cancer treatment. The receptors stem from a male donor older than 55 with stage III squamous cell lung carcinoma. CDR3s include the opening cysteine and the closing phenylalanine or tryptophan. The order of the fields is J gene, V gene, D gene, CDR3 protein. D genes are given only for firm matches.

j_gene: TRBJ2-3; v_gene: TRBV29-1; d_gene: -; CDR3aa: CSVEGTTGTDTQYF
j_gene: TRBJ1-4; v_gene: TRBV11-3; d_gene: -; CDR3aa: CASSLGVWTQPEKLFF
j_gene: TRBJ1-1; v_gene: TRBV14; d_gene: -; CDR3aa: CASSLVLNTEAFF
j_gene: TRBJ2-1; v_gene: TRBV22-1; d_gene: -; CDR3aa: CASSLRGARYNEQFF
j_gene: TRBJ2-7; v_gene: TRBV11-3; d_gene: -; CDR3aa: CASSPGQFLGEQYF
j_gene: TRBJ1-1; v_gene: TRBV28; d_gene: -; CDR3aa: CASRPTDTEAFF
j_gene: TRBJ2-7; v_gene: TRBV4-1; d_gene: -; CDR3aa: CASSQGTDSPPLEQYF
j_gene: TRBJ2-1; v_gene: TRBV28; d_gene: TRBD2; CDR3aa: CASSFGGRALNEQFF
j_gene: TRBJ2-1; v_gene: TRBV6-8; d_gene: TRBD2; CDR3aa: CASSARVAGGNGQFF
j_gene: TRBJ2-5; v_gene: TRBV18; d_gene: TRBD1; CDR3aa: CASSPNRGETQYF